This TCR beta chain stems from a study of blood T cell repertoires in COVID-19. Profiling relied on immunoSEQ multiplex PCR, and the TCRdb table lists in-frame clones only, not all of them. This sample carries a few hundred thousand clones, 88% of them seen once, and the ten largest clones take around 0.92%. Germline V gives CDR1 PRHDT, CDR2 FYEKMQ (reference sequence). V dropped 1 base and J dropped 4; count of bases not matched to a gene: 10. The CDR3 loop spans 19 amino acids. The sequencing input was PBMCs or T cells enriched from blood (not recorded which). The TCR sequence derives from a woman aged 25-40 years who had been exposed to COVID-19. The V and J genes are TRBV13 and TRBJ2-1, with 13 nucleotides matching TRBD2. This CDR3 is CASSLEGTSGMVGYNEQFF. CDR3 bases: TGTGCCAGCAGCTTAGAGGGGACTAGCGGGATGGTCGGATACAATGAGCAGTTCTTC.